The 14 T cell receptor beta chains in this list originate from one sample, sequenced in a study of T cells in Graves' hyperthyroidism and ophthalmopathy. TCR beta CDR3 region amplification was performed from RNA transcripts. HTBI primers drove first-round RT-PCR of the TCR CDR3. TCRdb independently ran MiXCR on the multiplex PCR reads; one entry per CDR3 protein. The sample holds about 660,000 distinct CDR3 sequences; 40% to 55% are singletons and the top ten take less than 8.5%. The specimen sequenced was peripheral blood or thyroid tissue (not recorded which). All receptors come from an adult man with Graves' disease, either hyperthyroidism or ophthalmopathy (not recorded which).

This clonotype was counted many times. CDR3 nucleotide sequence: TGTGCCATAAGGGACTTCAACCAAGAGACCCAGTACTTC. Amino acid sequence: CAIRDFNQETQYF. The V gene is TRBV10-3, the J gene TRBJ2-5, with a tentative D call TRBD2 (6 bases). With 9 bases removed from V and 0 bases from J, the gap between germline ends came to 11 bases. The V gene's germline CDR1 is ENHRY and CDR2 SYGVKD. This CDR3 has 13 amino acids.

This chain uses TRBV7-2 with TRBJ2-7; 8 bases map to TRBD1. Germline V gene lookup returns CDR1 SGHTA and CDR2 FQGNSA. CDR3 length equals 13 residues. Trimming at V came to 5 bases and at J to 7 bases, leaving 7 bases not matched to a gene. The CDR3 loop reads CASSQATGGEQYF. The CDR3 DNA reads TGTGCCAGCAGCCAAGCCACAGGGGGTGAGCAGTACTTC. Full variable domain (rest looked up from reference TRBV7-2 and TRBJ2-7): GAGVSQSPSNKVTEKGKDVELRCDPISGHTALYWYRQSLGQGLEFLIYFQGNSAPDKSGLPSDRFSAERTGGSVSTLTIQRTQQEDSAVYLCASSQATGGEQYFGPGTRLTVT.

The chain uses TRBV5-1 and TRBJ1-1, with a weak D call TRBD1 (5 bases). Germline V gene sequence: CDR1 SGHRS, CDR2 YFSETQ. This CDR3 contains 15 residues. Trimming pared 4 bases from V and 0 bases from J, leaving 13 bases between. In DNA, the CDR3 is TGCGCCAGCAGCGACCGGACAAGCATGAACACTGAAGCTTTCTTT. It encodes CASSDRTSMNTEAFF. Looking up the rest from reference TRBV5-1 and TRBJ1-1 gives the full variable domain: KAGVTQTPRYLIKTRGQQVTLSCSPISGHRSVSWYQQTPGQGLQFLFEYFSETQRNKGNFPGRFSGRQFSNSRSEMNVSTLELGDSALYLCASSDRTSMNTEAFFGQGTRLTVV.

The chain employs TRBV6-4 and TRBJ2-7, with 10 nucleotides matching TRBD1. There are 15 residues in the CDR3. V was clipped by 4 bases and J by 5 bases; unmatched bases: 8. Germline assignment: CDR1 MRHNA and CDR2 SNTAGT. The CDR3 nucleotides are TGTGCCAGCAGTGTGGGACAGGGGCTGGCCCACGAGCAGTACTTC. This codes for CASSVGQGLAHEQYF.

The chain carries TRBV5-1 and TRBJ2-7; D unresolved. Germline V gene data show CDR1 as SGHRS and CDR2 as YFSETQ. The CDR3 is made up of 15 amino acids. V lost 0 bases and J lost 6, with 16 bases in between. The CDR3, as DNA: TGCGCCAGCAGCTTGGGGAACGTTCCCACGGGCGAGCAGTACTTC. Its translation: CASSLGNVPTGEQYF.

This clonotype has a count of ten or more. The rearrangement links TRBV29-1 to TRBJ1-1, with 7 bases aligning to TRBD1. V trimming: 7 bases; J trimming: 0 bases; junction bases outside the gene matches: 8. Germline assignment: CDR1 SQVTM and CDR2 ANQGSEA. This CDR3 spans 14 amino acids. The CDR3 reads CSGGQALMNTEAFF. The CDR3 nucleotides are TGCAGCGGTGGACAGGCACTGATGAACACTGAAGCTTTCTTT.

The chain recombines TRBV5-8 with TRBJ1-1; 8 nucleotides agree with TRBD1. The V gene end was trimmed by 6 bases and the J gene end by 1 base; junction bases not matched to a gene: 8. CDR3 length: 15 amino acids. Germline V gene data show CDR1 as SGHTS and CDR2 as YDEGEE. This CDR3 is CASIRRGRGNTEAFF. CDR3 bases: TGTGCCAGCATACGCAGGGGGCGAGGGAACACTGAAGCTTTCTTT.

The CDR3 here is CSVETYRQGREAFF. Here the CDR3 DNA reads TGCAGCGTTGAGACCTACCGACAGGGAAGGGAAGCTTTCTTT. This chain links TRBV29-1 with TRBJ1-1; TRBD1 aligns across 7 bases. The V gene's germline CDR1 is SQVTM and CDR2 ANQGSEA. This CDR3 contains 14 residues. With V trimmed by 3 bases and J by 8 bases, 12 bases remained unmatched.

This clonotype was recorded only once. The chain is built from TRBV7-2 and TRBJ2-2, with a weak D call TRBD2 (6 bases). The germline gives CDR1 SGHTA, CDR2 FQGNSA. The V gene lost 6 bases and the J gene lost 0 bases, with 14 bases spanning the gap. The CDR3 contains 16 residues. The CDR3 sequence: CASRDGTAANTGELFF. The DNA for the CDR3 is TGTGCCAGCAGGGACGGGACTGCTGCGAACACCGGGGAGCTGTTTTTT.

About this clonotype itself: A much larger clone is a single base away; this may be a read error. This chain connects TRBV7-8 to TRBJ2-7; D remains ambiguous. This CDR3 has 14 residues. Germline assignment: CDR1 SGHVS and CDR2 FQNEAQ. As DNA, the CDR3 is TGTGCCAACAGCCCCCCCCTGCACTCCTACGAGCAGTACTTC. It yields the protein CANSPPLHSYEQYF.

About this clonotype itself: The junction does not match germline at one end; this may be a read error. The gene calls are TRBV7-3 and TRBJ2-5, with D possibly called TRBD1 or TRBD2 (6 bases each). Germline CDR1 reads SGHTA; CDR2 reads FQGTGA. The CDR3 is 17 residues long. DNA of the CDR3: TGTGCCAGCAGCGTCACAGGGTTCGGGAGCCTTCAAGAGACCCGGTACTTC. This translates into CASSVTGFGSLQETRYF.

This clonotype was detected many times. J is TRBJ1-1 and V is TRBV19; D not resolved. V was shortened by 4 bases and J by 7 bases, with 10 bases between the two germline ends. CDR1 LNHDA and CDR2 SQIVND come from the germline V gene (reference sequence). The CDR3 has 12 amino acids. DNA for the CDR3: TGTGCCAGTAGTAAGTTAACGGATGAAGCTTTCTTT. Translated, it gives CASSKLTDEAFF.

This clonotype was observed at least ten times. Here the CDR3 reads CASSSSLLGPGNTIYF. The CDR3 DNA follows: TGTGCCAGCAGCTCCAGTCTCTTGGGACCTGGAAACACCATATATTTT. This chain joins TRBV7-9 and TRBJ1-3, with D possibly being TRBD1 (5 bases). This CDR3 spans 16 amino acids. Trimming stripped 4 bases from V and 2 bases from J, with 15 bases between. Germline CDR1 SEHNR, CDR2 FQNEAQ (reference sequence).

The chain recombines TRBV20-1 with TRBJ2-5, with 7 bases aligning to TRBD2. Trimming removed 2 bases from V and 3 bases from J; junction bases left unmatched: 9. Per germline, CDR1 DFQATT and CDR2 SNEGSKA (reference sequence). The CDR3 spans 15 residues. CDR3 sequence reads: CSARPTSAPEETQYF. CDR3 in DNA: TGCAGTGCTAGACCCACTAGCGCCCCCGAAGAGACCCAGTACTTC.